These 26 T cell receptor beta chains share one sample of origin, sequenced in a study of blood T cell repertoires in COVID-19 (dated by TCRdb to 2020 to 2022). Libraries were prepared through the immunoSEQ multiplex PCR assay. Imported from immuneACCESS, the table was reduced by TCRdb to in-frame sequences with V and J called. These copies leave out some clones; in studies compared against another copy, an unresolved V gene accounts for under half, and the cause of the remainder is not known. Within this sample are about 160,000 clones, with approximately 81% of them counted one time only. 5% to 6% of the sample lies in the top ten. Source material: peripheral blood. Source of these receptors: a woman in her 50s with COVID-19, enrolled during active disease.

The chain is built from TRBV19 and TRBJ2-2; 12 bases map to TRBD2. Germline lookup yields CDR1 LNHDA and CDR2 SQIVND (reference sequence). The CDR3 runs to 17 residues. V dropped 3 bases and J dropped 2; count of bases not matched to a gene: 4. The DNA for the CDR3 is TGTGCCAGTAGTATTCCTAGCGGGGGGGCAAACACCGGGGAGCTGTTTTTT. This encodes CASSIPSGGANTGELFF.

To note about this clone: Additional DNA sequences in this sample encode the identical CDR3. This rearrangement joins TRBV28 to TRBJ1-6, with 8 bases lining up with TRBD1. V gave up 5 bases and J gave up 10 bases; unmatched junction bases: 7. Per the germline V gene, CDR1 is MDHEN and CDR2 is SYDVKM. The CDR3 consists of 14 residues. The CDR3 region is CASSPGQGRSPLHF. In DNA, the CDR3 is TGTGCCAGCAGTCCCGGACAGGGAAGGTCACCCCTCCACTTT.

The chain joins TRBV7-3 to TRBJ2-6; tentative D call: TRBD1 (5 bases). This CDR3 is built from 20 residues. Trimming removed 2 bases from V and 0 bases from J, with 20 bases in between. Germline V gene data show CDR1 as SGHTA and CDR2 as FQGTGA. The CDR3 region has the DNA TGTGCCAGCAGCTTATATGGGCCGACAGTCCCGAACTCTGGGGCCAACGTCCTGACTTTC. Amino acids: CASSLYGPTVPNSGANVLTF.

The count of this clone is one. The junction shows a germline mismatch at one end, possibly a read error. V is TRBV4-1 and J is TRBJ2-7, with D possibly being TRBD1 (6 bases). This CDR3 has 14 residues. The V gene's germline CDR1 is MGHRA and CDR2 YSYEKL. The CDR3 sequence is CASSLDRYSYDQYF. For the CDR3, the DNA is TGCGCCAGCAGCCTTGACAGGTATTCCTACGATCAGTACTTC.

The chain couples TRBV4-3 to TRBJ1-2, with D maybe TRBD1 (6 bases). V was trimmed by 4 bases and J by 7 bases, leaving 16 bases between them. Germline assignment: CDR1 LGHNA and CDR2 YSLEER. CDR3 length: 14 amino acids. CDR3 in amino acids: CASSPGHATGGYTF. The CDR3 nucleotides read TGCGCCAGCAGCCCGGGACACGCCACAGGTGGCTACACCTTC.

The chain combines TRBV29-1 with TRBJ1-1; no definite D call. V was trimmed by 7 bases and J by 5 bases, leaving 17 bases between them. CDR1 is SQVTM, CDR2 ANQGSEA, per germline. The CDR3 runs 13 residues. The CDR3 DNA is TGCAGCGCAATCGGCCCGGAGTGGACTGAAGCTTTCTTT. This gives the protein CSAIGPEWTEAFF. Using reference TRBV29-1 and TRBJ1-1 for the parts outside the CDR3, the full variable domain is SAVISQKPSRDICQRGTSLTIQCQVDSQVTMMFWYRQQPGQSLTLIATANQGSEATYESGFVIDKFPISRPNLTFSTLTVSNMSPEDSSIYLCSAIGPEWTEAFFGQGTRLTVV.

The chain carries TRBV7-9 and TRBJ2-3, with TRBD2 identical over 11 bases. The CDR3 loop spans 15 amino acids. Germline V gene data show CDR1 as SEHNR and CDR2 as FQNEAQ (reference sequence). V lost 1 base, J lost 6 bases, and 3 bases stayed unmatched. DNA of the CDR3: TGTGCCAGCAGCTTAGAGCCTAGCGGGGGGGATACGCAGTATTTT. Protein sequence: CASSLEPSGGDTQYF.

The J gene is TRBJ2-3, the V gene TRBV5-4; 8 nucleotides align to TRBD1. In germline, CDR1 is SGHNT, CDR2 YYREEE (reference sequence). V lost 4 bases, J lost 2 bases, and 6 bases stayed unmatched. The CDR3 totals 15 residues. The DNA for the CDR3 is TGTGCCAGCAGCCCTGGGGGACAGGACACAGATACGCAGTATTTT. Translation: CASSPGGQDTDTQYF.

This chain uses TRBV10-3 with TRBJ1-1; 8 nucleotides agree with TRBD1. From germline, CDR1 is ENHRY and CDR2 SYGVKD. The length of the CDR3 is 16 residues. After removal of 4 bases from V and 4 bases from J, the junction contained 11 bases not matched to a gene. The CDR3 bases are TGTGCCATCAGTGCGATTTCCAGGGGGCTTGGCACTGAAGCTTTCTTT. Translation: CAISAISRGLGTEAFF.

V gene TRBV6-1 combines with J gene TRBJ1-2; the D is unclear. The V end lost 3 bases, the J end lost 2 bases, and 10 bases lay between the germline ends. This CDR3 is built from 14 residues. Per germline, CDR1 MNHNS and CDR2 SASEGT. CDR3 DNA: TGTGCCAGCAGTGAGTTGGGCCGGAACTATGGCTACACCTTC. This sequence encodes CASSELGRNYGYTF.

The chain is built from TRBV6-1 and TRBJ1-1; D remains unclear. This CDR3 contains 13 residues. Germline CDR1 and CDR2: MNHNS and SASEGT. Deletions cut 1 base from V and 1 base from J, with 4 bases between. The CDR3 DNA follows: TGTGCCAGCAGTGAAGTGGCGAACACTGAAGCTTTCTTT. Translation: CASSEVANTEAFF.

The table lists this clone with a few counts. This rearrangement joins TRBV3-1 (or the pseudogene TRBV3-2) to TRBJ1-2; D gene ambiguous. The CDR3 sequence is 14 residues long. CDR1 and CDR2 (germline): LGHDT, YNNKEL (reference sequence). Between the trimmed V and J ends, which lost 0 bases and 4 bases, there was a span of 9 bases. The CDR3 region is CASSQDQILYGYTF. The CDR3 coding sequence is TGTGCCAGCAGCCAAGATCAGATTCTCTATGGCTACACCTTC.

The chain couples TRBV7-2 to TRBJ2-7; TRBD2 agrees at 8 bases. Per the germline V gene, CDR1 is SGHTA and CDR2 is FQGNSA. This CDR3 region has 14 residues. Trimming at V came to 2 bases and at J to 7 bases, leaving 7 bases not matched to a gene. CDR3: CASSLSGGPDEQYF. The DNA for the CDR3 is TGTGCCAGCAGCTTATCGGGGGGGCCGGATGAGCAGTACTTC.

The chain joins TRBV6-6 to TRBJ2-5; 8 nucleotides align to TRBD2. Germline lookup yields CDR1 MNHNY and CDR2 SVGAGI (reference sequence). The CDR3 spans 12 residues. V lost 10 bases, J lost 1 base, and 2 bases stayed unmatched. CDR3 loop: CATAGGQETQYF. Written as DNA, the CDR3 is TGTGCCACCGCGGGGGGCCAAGAGACCCAGTACTTC.

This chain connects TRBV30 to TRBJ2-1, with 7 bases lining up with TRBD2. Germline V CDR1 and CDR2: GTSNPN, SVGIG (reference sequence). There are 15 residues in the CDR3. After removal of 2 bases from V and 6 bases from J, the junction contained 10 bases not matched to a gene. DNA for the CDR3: TGTGCCTGGAGTTGGGGGAGCGGGGCCCTCAATGAGCAGTTCTTC. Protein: CAWSWGSGALNEQFF.

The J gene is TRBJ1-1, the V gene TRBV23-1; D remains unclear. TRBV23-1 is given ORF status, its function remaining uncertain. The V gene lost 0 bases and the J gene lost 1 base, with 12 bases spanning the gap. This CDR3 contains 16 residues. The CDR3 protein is CASSQSYKTKNTEAFF. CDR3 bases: TGCGCCAGCAGTCAATCCTACAAGACAAAGAACACTGAAGCTTTCTTT.

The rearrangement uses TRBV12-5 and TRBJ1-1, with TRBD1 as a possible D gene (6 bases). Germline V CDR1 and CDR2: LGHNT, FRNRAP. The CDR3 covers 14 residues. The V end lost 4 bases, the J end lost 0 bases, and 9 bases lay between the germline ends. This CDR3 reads CASGSGDMNTEAFF. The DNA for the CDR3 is TGTGCTAGTGGTTCAGGGGATATGAACACTGAAGCTTTCTTT. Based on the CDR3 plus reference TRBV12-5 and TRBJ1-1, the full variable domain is DARVTQTPRHKVTEMGQEVTMRCQPILGHNTVFWYRQTMMQGLELLAYFRNRAPLDDSGMPKDRFSAEMPDATLATLKIQPSEPRDSAVYFCASGSGDMNTEAFFGQGTRLTVV.

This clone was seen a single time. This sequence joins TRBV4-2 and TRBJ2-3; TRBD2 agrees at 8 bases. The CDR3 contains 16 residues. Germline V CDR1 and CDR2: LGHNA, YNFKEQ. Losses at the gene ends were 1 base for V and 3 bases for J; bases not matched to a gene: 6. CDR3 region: CASSQGISGGTDTQYF. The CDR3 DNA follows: TGTGCCAGCAGCCAAGGTATCAGCGGGGGTACAGATACGCAGTATTTT.

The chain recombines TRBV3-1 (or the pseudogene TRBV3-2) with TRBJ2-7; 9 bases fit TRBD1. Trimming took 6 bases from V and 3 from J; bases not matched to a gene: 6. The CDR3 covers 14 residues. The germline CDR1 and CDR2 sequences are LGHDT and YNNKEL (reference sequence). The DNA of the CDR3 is TGTGCCAGCAGGGGGACAGGGAATAGCTACGAGCAGTACTTC. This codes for CASRGTGNSYEQYF.

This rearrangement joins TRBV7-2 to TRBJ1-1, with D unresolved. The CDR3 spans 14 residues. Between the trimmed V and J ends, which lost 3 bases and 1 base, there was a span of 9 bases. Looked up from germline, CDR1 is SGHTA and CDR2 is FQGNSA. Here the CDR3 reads CASSFGRQNTEAFF. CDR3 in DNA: TGTGCCAGCAGCTTTGGCCGCCAGAACACTGAAGCTTTCTTT.

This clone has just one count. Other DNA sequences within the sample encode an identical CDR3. The CDR3 loop is CASSWGQGTYEQYF. The CDR3, as DNA: TGTGCCAGCAGTTGGGGACAGGGAACCTACGAGCAGTACTTC. The chain has TRBV6-5 and TRBJ2-7, with TRBD1 matching over 9 bases. Germline assignment: CDR1 MNHEY and CDR2 SVGAGI. CDR3 length: 14 amino acids. The V and J ends lost 4 bases and 2 bases, in that order; junction bases with no gene match: 3.

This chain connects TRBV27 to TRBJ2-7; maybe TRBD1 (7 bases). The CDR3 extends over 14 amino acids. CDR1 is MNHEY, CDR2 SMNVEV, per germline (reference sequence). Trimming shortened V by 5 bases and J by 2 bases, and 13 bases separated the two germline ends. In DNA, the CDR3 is TGTGCCAGCAGTCCAGGGGGGAGGACCTACGAGCAGTACTTC. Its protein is CASSPGGRTYEQYF.

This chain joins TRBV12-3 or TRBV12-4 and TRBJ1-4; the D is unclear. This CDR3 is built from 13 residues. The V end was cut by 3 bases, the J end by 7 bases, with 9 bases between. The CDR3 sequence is CASSFVAGEKLFF. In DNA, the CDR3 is TGTGCCAGCAGTTTTGTAGCGGGTGAAAAACTGTTTTTT.

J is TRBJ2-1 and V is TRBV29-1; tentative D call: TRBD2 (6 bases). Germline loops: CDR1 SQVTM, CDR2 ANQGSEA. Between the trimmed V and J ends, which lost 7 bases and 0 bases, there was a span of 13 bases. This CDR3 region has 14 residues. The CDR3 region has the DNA TGCAGCGCCCCGGACGGGAGCTCCTACAATGAGCAGTTCTTC. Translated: CSAPDGSSYNEQFF.

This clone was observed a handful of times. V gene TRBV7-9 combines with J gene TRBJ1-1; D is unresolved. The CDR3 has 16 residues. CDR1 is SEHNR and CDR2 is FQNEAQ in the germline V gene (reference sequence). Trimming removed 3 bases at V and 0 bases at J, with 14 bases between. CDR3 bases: TGTGCCAGCAGCTTGCCGGAGACGGAGGTGAACACTGAAGCTTTCTTT. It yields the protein CASSLPETEVNTEAFF.

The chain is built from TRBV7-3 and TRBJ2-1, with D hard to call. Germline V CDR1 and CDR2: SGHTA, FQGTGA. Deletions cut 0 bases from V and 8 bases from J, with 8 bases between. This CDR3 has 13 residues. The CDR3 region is CASSLTRLDEQFF. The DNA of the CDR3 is TGTGCCAGCAGCTTAACGAGGCTGGATGAGCAGTTCTTC.